The clone carrying this T cell receptor (beta chain) was observed a handful of times. The sample belongs to a study of patients and donors after allogeneic stem cell transplantation. Via MiXCR, TCRdb re-called the RT-PCR reads, giving one row per CDR3 protein. This table holds approximately 430,000 distinct CDR3 sequences, roughly 17% found once. Trimming took off 7 bases at V and 7 bases at J, with 13 bases between the two ends. This CDR3 is built from 12 residues. V gene TRBV12-3 or TRBV12-4 combines with J gene TRBJ1-1; D is uncertain. The receptor was derived from a human donor who was either an allogeneic HSCT recipient or a stem cell or donor lymphocyte infusion donor (not recorded which). It is not recorded whose cells these are; they may come from a transplant donor. Sequenced sample: blood, either unsorted or a sorted T cell fraction (not recorded which). For the CDR3, the DNA is TGTGCCAGCACCTCCCCGCTTGGTGAAGCTTTCTTT. It specifies CASTSPLGEAFF.